Presented here are 7 T cell receptor beta chains from one specimen sequenced in a study of a mutant IDH1 vaccine in newly diagnosed glioma. The time point denotes: week 11, during vaccination. Each dose delivered 300 ug of mutant IDH1 20-mer peptide subcutaneously with imiquimod. The antigens these receptors bind are not known. Data came from immunoSEQ multiplex PCR; TCRdb stores just in-frame clones and leaves some out. Here the sample spans some 52,000 clones, 75% to 95% being singletons. The sample in question was PBMCs, obtained from a glioma patient whose treatment included an IDH1 peptide vaccine. The receptors stem from a man aged 50 to 59 with glioma.

The chain links TRBV9 to TRBJ2-1, with 11 bases identical to TRBD2. CDR3 size: 17 residues. Germline CDR1 SGDLS, CDR2 YYNGEE. With 3 bases clipped from V and 3 bases from J, the junction kept 8 bases outside the gene matches. This CDR3 reads CASSAGTGTSGYNEQFF. The CDR3 DNA follows: TGTGCCAGCAGCGCTGGGACCGGGACTAGCGGCTACAATGAGCAGTTCTTC.

The chain carries TRBV4-1 and TRBJ1-5; the match to TRBD1 covers 7 bases. The V gene end was trimmed by 5 bases and the J gene end by 2 bases; junction bases not matched to a gene: 6. Germline values: CDR1 MGHRA, CDR2 YSYEKL. The CDR3 covers 15 residues. The CDR3 region has the DNA TGCGCCAGCAGCACGCGAACAGGGGGCAATCAGCCCCAGCATTTT. This gives the protein CASSTRTGGNQPQHF.

V gene TRBV19 combines with J gene TRBJ1-2; D gene unclear. This CDR3 has 13 residues. Trimming stripped 3 bases from V and 5 bases from J, with 10 bases between. The V gene's germline CDR1 is LNHDA and CDR2 SQIVND (reference sequence). The CDR3 DNA is TGTGCCAGTAGTATCGGCAGAGGGTATGGCTACACCTTC. Protein: CASSIGRGYGYTF.

As DNA, the CDR3 is TGTGCCAGCAGTGAAAGTTTCGGGGGTATAAGTGACAATGAGCAGTTCTTC. It codes for CASSESFGGISDNEQFF. The chain couples TRBV6-1 to TRBJ2-1; tentative D call: TRBD2 (6 bases). The germline V and J ends were trimmed by 2 bases and 5 bases, with 19 bases remaining between them. Germline CDR1 MNHNS, CDR2 SASEGT. The CDR3 runs 17 residues.

The chain is built from TRBV21-1 and TRBJ1-3; TRBD1, as called in the table, went unchecked against the DNA. TRBV21-1 is tagged as a pseudogene. The CDR3 has 15 amino acids. The CDR3 spells CASSKGPGCGNTIYF. CDR3 DNA: TGTGCCAGCAGCAAAGGCCCAGGGTGCGGAAACACCATATATTTT.

The chain combines TRBV4-1 with TRBJ2-7; 12 bases align to TRBD1. Trimming cost V 5 bases and J 4 bases; bases outside gene matches: 12. Germline CDR1 is MGHRA and CDR2 is YSYEKL. The CDR3 extends over 17 amino acids. The CDR3 spells CASSDPSGTGGAYEQYF. As DNA, the CDR3 is TGCGCCAGCAGCGATCCTTCCGGGACAGGGGGCGCATACGAGCAGTACTTC.

The rearrangement links TRBV29-1 to TRBJ2-5, with 8 bases that match TRBD1. This CDR3 is built from 13 residues. The ends lost 6 bases at V and 4 bases at J; junction bases unmatched: 7. Germline V gene sequence: CDR1 SQVTM, CDR2 ANQGSEA. CDR3 nucleotide sequence: TGCAGCGTGCAGACAGGGGCACGAGAGACCCAGTACTTC. Protein: CSVQTGARETQYF.